The sequence of this T cell receptor (beta chain) was determined in a study of immune evolution from preneoplasia to lung adenocarcinoma. TCRdb's copy holds only in-frame clones and misses some; the assay was immunoSEQ multiplex PCR. The sample lists 6,000 to 8,500 clones, roughly 88% seen once, with roughly 2.7% in the top ten. Germline V gene lookup returns CDR1 MNHEY and CDR2 SMNVEV (reference sequence). The CDR3 is 17 residues long. Trimming took 2 bases from V and 10 from J, leaving 25 bases between them. This clonotype was sampled from a person older than 75 with lung adenocarcinoma. The rearrangement links TRBV27 to TRBJ2-3; a weak D match, TRBD2 (7 bases). The sample taken for sequencing was FFPE minimally invasive lung adenocarcinoma tissue. CDR3 protein: CASSLVQGGGRGAPQYF. For the CDR3, the DNA is TGTGCCAGCAGTTTAGTACAAGGGGGGGGAAGGGGCGCACCGCAGTATTTT.